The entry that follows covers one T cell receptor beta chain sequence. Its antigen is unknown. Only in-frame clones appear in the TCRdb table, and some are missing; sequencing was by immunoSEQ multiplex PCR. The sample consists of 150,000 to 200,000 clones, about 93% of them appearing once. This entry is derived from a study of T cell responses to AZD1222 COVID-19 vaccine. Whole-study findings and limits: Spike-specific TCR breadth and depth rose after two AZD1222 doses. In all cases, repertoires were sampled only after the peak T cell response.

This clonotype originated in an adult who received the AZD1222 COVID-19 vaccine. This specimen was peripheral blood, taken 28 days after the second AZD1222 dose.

CDR3 region: CASRRRDSSYNEQFF. In nucleotides, the CDR3 is TGCGCCAGCCGAAGGCGGGACAGCTCCTACAATGAGCAGTTCTTC. This chain joins TRBV4-1 and TRBJ2-1; maybe TRBD1 (7 bases). The CDR3 runs to 15 residues. CDR1 is MGHRA, CDR2 YSYEKL, per germline. V lost 8 bases and J lost 0, with 14 bases in between.